These 10 T cell receptor beta chains were all obtained from the same sample, sequenced in a study of patients and donors after allogeneic stem cell transplantation. TCRdb ran MiXCR on the RT-PCR reads and lists one entry per CDR3 protein. The sample comprises about a million distinct CDR3 sequences, roughly 18% of which are singletons, and around 6% rests with the top ten. Material: blood, either unsorted or a sorted T cell fraction (not recorded which). These receptors originate from a human donor who was either an allogeneic HSCT recipient or a stem cell or donor lymphocyte infusion donor (not recorded which). It is not recorded whose cells these are; they may come from a transplant donor.

The genes are TRBV20-1 and TRBJ2-2; D is ambiguous. V was pared by 3 bases and J by 1 base, with 6 bases between. Germline CDR1 DFQATT, CDR2 SNEGSKA (reference sequence). The CDR3 is 13 amino acids. CDR3 DNA sequence: TGCAGTGCTAGGATTCTGAACACCGGGGAGCTGTTTTTT. This codes for CSARILNTGELFF.

This clonotype has at least ten counts. The chain carries TRBV9 and TRBJ2-3; 9 bases map to TRBD2. The CDR3 length is 16 residues. Germline V CDR1 and CDR2: SGDLS, YYNGEE. The V segment lost 0 bases and the J segment 4 bases; nucleotides outside the gene matches: 6. CDR3 region: CASSVGSGRSSDTQYF. Written as DNA, the CDR3 is TGTGCCAGCAGCGTAGGGAGCGGGAGGAGTTCAGATACGCAGTATTTT.

The V gene is TRBV15, the J gene TRBJ2-3; a weak D match, TRBD2 (5 bases). V was trimmed by 5 bases and J by 1 base, leaving 7 bases between them. Germline V gives CDR1 LNHNV, CDR2 YYDKDF (reference sequence). CDR3 length equals 13 residues. CDR3 DNA sequence: TGTGCCACCAGCGTCGGGGGCACAGATACGCAGTATTTT. It yields the protein CATSVGGTDTQYF.

There are a few counts of this clonotype. The chain joins TRBV29-1 to TRBJ2-7; a possible D gene is TRBD1 (6 bases). The CDR3 has 11 amino acids. Trimming left V 6 bases short and J 6 bases short, with 12 bases between. Per germline, CDR1 SQVTM and CDR2 ANQGSEA. CDR3 residues: CSVGDTLEQYF. CDR3 coding DNA: TGCAGCGTGGGGGACACCCTCGAGCAGTACTTC.

This clonotype occurred once. The rearrangement joins TRBV6-2 or TRBV6-3 to TRBJ1-1; D is ambiguous. V gave up 0 bases and J gave up 6 bases, with 14 bases separating them. CDR3 length: 15 residues. Germline assignment: CDR1 MNHEY and CDR2 SVGEGT. The CDR3 protein is CASSYSLLGVSEAFF. CDR3 nucleotide sequence: TGTGCCAGCAGTTACTCCCTTCTGGGAGTCTCTGAAGCTTTCTTT.

There are a few counts of this clonotype. This sequence joins TRBV20-1 and TRBJ1-5; possibly TRBD1 for D (6 bases). The CDR3 is 14 amino acids. CDR1 DFQATT and CDR2 SNEGSKA come from the germline V gene (reference sequence). V was trimmed by 3 bases and J by 3 bases, leaving 12 bases between them. The CDR3, as DNA: TGCAGTGCTAGCTCAGGACAGAACAATCAGCCCCAGCATTTT. As protein: CSASSGQNNQPQHF.

This clonotype was counted between two and nine times. The chain employs TRBV9 and TRBJ2-7; TRBD1 matches 7 bases. This CDR3 region has 13 residues. Per the germline V gene, CDR1 is SGDLS and CDR2 is YYNGEE. Trimming removed 2 bases from V and 6 bases from J; junction bases left unmatched: 5. The CDR3 reads CASSVRQGAEQYF. In DNA, the CDR3 is TGTGCCAGCAGCGTCAGACAGGGTGCCGAGCAGTACTTC. Using reference TRBV9 and TRBJ2-7 for the parts outside the CDR3, the full variable domain is DSGVTQTPKHLITATGQRVTLRCSPRSGDLSVYWYQQSLDQGLQFLIQYYNGEERAKGNILERFSAQQFPDLHSELNLSSLELGDSALYFCASSVRQGAEQYFGPGTRLTVT.

This sequence joins TRBV18 and TRBJ1-5; D is perhaps TRBD1 (6 bases). There are 15 residues in the CDR3. V lost 6 bases, J lost 0 bases, and 12 bases lay in between. Germline values: CDR1 KGHSH, CDR2 LQKENI. This CDR3 is CASSRRQDSNQPQHF. CDR3 nucleotide sequence: TGTGCCAGCTCGCGGAGACAGGATAGCAATCAGCCCCAGCATTTT.

This clonotype was recorded a few times. The chain employs TRBV4-1 and TRBJ2-3; the match to TRBD2 covers 10 bases. Germline V gene data show CDR1 as MGHRA and CDR2 as YSYEKL. Trimming cost V 4 bases and J 4 bases; bases outside gene matches: 8. This CDR3 is built from 16 residues. CDR3 coding DNA: TGCGCCAGCAGCCCAGCGGGGACTAGCGAAGCAGATACGCAGTATTTT. It translates to CASSPAGTSEADTQYF.

This clonotype was detected only a few times. The V call is TRBV12-3 or TRBV12-4, the J call TRBJ1-2; TRBD1 matches at 10 bases. The CDR3 sequence is 17 residues long. Unmatched junction bases numbered 16, after V lost 6 bases and J lost 6 bases. The CDR3 DNA follows: TGTGCCAGCAGCAACCGGGACAGGGGTACGATTAAGAATGGCTACACCTTC. Translation gives CASSNRDRGTIKNGYTF.